The 27 T cell receptor beta chains below were found in one sample sequenced in a study of early stage breast cancer tumors. Produced via immunoSEQ multiplex PCR; TCRdb's table is partial and in-frame only. The sample yields just over 50,000 clones, 78% seen once. The sequenced material came from blood. Receptor source: a person in their 40s with breast cancer.

The chain links TRBV4-2 to TRBJ2-3; D may be TRBD2 (6 bases). V gave up 6 bases and J gave up 6 bases, with 22 bases separating them. Germline-derived CDR1 and CDR2 are LGHNA and YNFKEQ. This CDR3 spans 16 amino acids. CDR3 loop: CASRLEPGRESDTQYF. The CDR3 nucleotides read TGTGCCAGCAGGCTTGAACCGGGCCGGGAGTCCGATACGCAGTATTTT.

This chain connects TRBV5-4 to TRBJ2-5; D is possibly TRBD2 (5 bases). Germline CDR1 is SGHNT and CDR2 is YYREEE (reference sequence). The CDR3 consists of 14 residues. V was pared by 2 bases and J by 5 bases, with 13 bases between. CDR3 region: CASSLERRVETQYF. The CDR3 DNA reads as TGTGCCAGCAGCTTAGAGAGGCGGGTGGAGACCCAGTACTTC. Full variable domain (rest looked up from reference TRBV5-4 and TRBJ2-5): ETGVTQSPTHLIKTRGQQVTLRCSSQSGHNTVSWYQQALGQGPQFIFQYYREEENGRGNFPPRFSGLQFPNYSSELNVNALELDDSALYLCASSLERRVETQYFGPGTRLLVL.

The genes are TRBV5-4 and TRBJ2-7; 8 nucleotides match TRBD1. Germline trimming cut 4 bases from V and 0 bases from J; bases unmatched to any gene: 3. Germline loops: CDR1 SGHNT, CDR2 YYREEE (reference sequence). The CDR3 has 14 amino acids. Written as DNA, the CDR3 is TGTGCCAGCAGCCTTCAGGGGGCCTCCTACGAGCAGTACTTC. Encoded protein: CASSLQGASYEQYF.

The rearrangement joins TRBV11-3 to TRBJ2-2; 14 positions agree with TRBD2. CDR3 length: 19 amino acids. Germline values: CDR1 SGHNT, CDR2 YENEEA. The V and J ends lost 5 bases and 4 bases, in that order; junction bases with no gene match: 12. The CDR3 sequence is CASSPGTSGSRLGTGELFF. The CDR3, as DNA: TGTGCCAGCAGCCCCGGGACTAGCGGGAGTAGGTTGGGCACCGGGGAGCTGTTTTTT.

The J gene is TRBJ2-3, the V gene TRBV18, with D possibly TRBD2 on 5 matching bases. Trimming pared 3 bases from V and 1 base from J, leaving 8 bases between. The CDR3 is 14 residues long. CDR1 and CDR2 from the germline V gene are KGHSH and LQKENI. CDR3: CASSPEVGTDTQYF. As DNA, the CDR3 is TGTGCCAGCTCACCGGAGGTAGGCACAGATACGCAGTATTTT.

The chain combines TRBV5-6 with TRBJ2-5; D ambiguous. Germline V gives CDR1 SGHDT, CDR2 YYEEEE. The CDR3 sequence is 11 residues long. Trimming took 5 bases from V and 3 from J, leaving 5 bases between them. CDR3 nucleotides: TGTGCCAGCAGTCGAGAAGAGACCCAGTACTTC. It encodes CASSREETQYF.

The table lists this clone with a few counts. The rearrangement joins TRBV5-1 to TRBJ1-1, with a weak D call TRBD1 (6 bases). CDR3 length equals 15 residues. Trimming removed 3 bases at V and 1 base at J, with 13 bases between. Per germline, CDR1 SGHRS and CDR2 YFSETQ. This CDR3 reads CASSSTGHRNTEAFF. In DNA form, the CDR3 reads TGCGCCAGCAGCTCTACGGGACACCGGAACACTGAAGCTTTCTTT. Supplemented by reference TRBV5-1 and TRBJ1-1, the full variable domain reads KAGVTQTPRYLIKTRGQQVTLSCSPISGHRSVSWYQQTPGQGLQFLFEYFSETQRNKGNFPGRFSGRQFSNSRSEMNVSTLELGDSALYLCASSSTGHRNTEAFFGQGTRLTVV.

V is TRBV13 and J is TRBJ2-3, with TRBD2 matching 10 bases. The germline V gene has CDR1 PRHDT and CDR2 FYEKMQ (reference sequence). V shed 4 bases and J 2 bases; nucleotides not matched to a gene: 6. The CDR3 is 16 amino acids. CDR3 region: CASSSQREGYTDTQYF. CDR3 nucleotides: TGTGCCAGCAGCTCCCAGCGGGAGGGCTACACAGATACGCAGTATTTT.

The chain is built from TRBV5-4 and TRBJ2-2, with D perhaps matching TRBD1 (6 bases). Trimming cost V 3 bases and J 9 bases, with 12 bases left between them. The CDR3 is made up of 13 amino acids. The germline gives CDR1 SGHNT, CDR2 YYREEE (reference sequence). CDR3 residues: CASSSPRDRELFF. CDR3 in DNA: TGTGCCAGCAGCTCCCCAAGGGACAGGGAGCTGTTTTTT.

The chain joins TRBV5-1 to TRBJ2-7, with TRBD1 matching 7 bases. The CDR3 is made up of 14 amino acids. Germline assignment: CDR1 SGHRS and CDR2 YFSETQ. Trimming took 4 bases from V and 5 from J; bases not matched to a gene: 9. CDR3: CASSLGQPPDEQYF. The CDR3, as DNA: TGCGCCAGCAGCCTGGGACAGCCACCGGACGAGCAGTACTTC. Full variable domain (remainder filled in from reference TRBV5-1 and TRBJ2-7): KAGVTQTPRYLIKTRGQQVTLSCSPISGHRSVSWYQQTPGQGLQFLFEYFSETQRNKGNFPGRFSGRQFSNSRSEMNVSTLELGDSALYLCASSLGQPPDEQYFGPGTRLTVT.

The V and J genes are TRBV4-2 and TRBJ2-7; no definite D call. The germline CDR1 and CDR2 sequences are LGHNA and YNFKEQ. The CDR3 has 15 residues. V was cut by 0 bases and J by 3 bases, with 12 bases left in between. CDR3 nucleotides: TGTGCCAGCAGCCAAGAGGGTCAGCCTATCTACGAGCAGTACTTC. Amino acids: CASSQEGQPIYEQYF.

V and J are TRBV7-9 and TRBJ1-1; 8 positions agree with TRBD1. Trimming at V came to 8 bases and at J to 6 bases, leaving 5 bases not matched to a gene. CDR3 length: 12 amino acids. CDR1 is SEHNR and CDR2 is FQNEAQ in the germline V gene (reference sequence). CDR3 DNA sequence: TGTGCCAGCCCTACAGGGGGACCTGAAGCTTTCTTT. Its protein is CASPTGGPEAFF.

CDR3 nucleotide sequence: TGTGCCAGCAGGGATGGACTAGCGGGAGGGAGAACCTACGAGCAGTACTTC. This sequence encodes CASRDGLAGGRTYEQYF. The J gene is TRBJ2-7, the V gene TRBV2; 15 bases align to TRBD2. The junction had 8 bases not matched to a gene; V was cut back by 6 bases and J by 2 bases. The CDR3 spans 17 residues. Germline V lookup: CDR1 SNHLY, CDR2 FYNNEI.

CDR3 residues: CASSLVTGGTRGYEQYF. In DNA, the CDR3 is TGTGCCAGCAGCTTAGTTACAGGGGGGACTAGAGGCTACGAGCAGTACTTC. The J gene is TRBJ2-7, the V gene TRBV11-2; the D gene could be TRBD1 or TRBD2 (8 bases each). This CDR3 comprises 17 residues. Trimming stripped 1 base from V and 3 bases from J, with 19 bases between. Germline CDR1 is SGHAT and CDR2 is FQNNGV.

The rearrangement joins TRBV27 to TRBJ2-6; 7 bases align to TRBD2. Losses at the gene ends were 3 bases for V and 1 base for J; bases not matched to a gene: 0. Per the germline V gene, CDR1 is MNHEY and CDR2 is SMNVEV (reference sequence). The CDR3 has 15 amino acids. In DNA form, the CDR3 reads TGTGCCAGCAGTTTGGGGGGGTCTGGGGCCAACGTCCTGACTTTC. It specifies CASSLGGSGANVLTF.

The chain joins TRBV27 to TRBJ2-6; D is ambiguous. The CDR3 runs 13 residues. The ends were cut back, 6 bases at V and 4 bases at J, with 7 bases in the middle. Germline-derived CDR1 and CDR2 are MNHEY and SMNVEV (reference sequence). The DNA of the CDR3 is TGTGCCAGCAGGGGGTCCGGGGCCAACGTCCTGACTTTC. Its translation is CASRGSGANVLTF.

The CDR3 nucleotides read TGTGCCAGTAGAATTCGGCGGGAAACGGACAATGAGCAGTTCTTC. Encoded protein: CASRIRRETDNEQFF. The chain joins TRBV19 to TRBJ2-1, with D possibly matching TRBD2 (6 bases). V was shortened by 6 bases and J by 5 bases, with 17 bases between the two germline ends. The CDR3 covers 15 residues. Looked up from germline, CDR1 is LNHDA and CDR2 is SQIVND (reference sequence).

This clone came up once. V gene TRBV6-6 combines with J gene TRBJ2-3, with 10 bases aligning to TRBD2. Germline values: CDR1 MNHNY, CDR2 SVGAGI (reference sequence). The CDR3 contains 14 residues. V was pared by 6 bases and J by 4 bases, with 4 bases of the junction left unmatched. The CDR3 protein is CASRTGLAADTQYF. The CDR3 coding sequence is TGTGCCAGCAGGACTGGACTAGCGGCAGATACGCAGTATTTT.

This clone was detected only once. This sequence joins TRBV2 and TRBJ1-2; D is uncertain. Looked up from germline, CDR1 is SNHLY and CDR2 is FYNNEI. Trimming took off 8 bases at V and 8 bases at J, with 15 bases between the two ends. The CDR3 is made up of 12 amino acids. CDR3: CASGAWPGGYTF. For the CDR3, the DNA is TGTGCCAGCGGAGCTTGGCCGGGCGGCTACACCTTC.

This clone was detected once. The V gene is TRBV6-5, the J gene TRBJ2-7; unclear D gene. CDR1 is MNHEY, CDR2 SVGAGI, per germline. There are 15 residues in the CDR3. Trimming left V 0 bases short and J 1 base short, with 10 bases between. The CDR3 reads CASSYSGYGSYEQYF. DNA for the CDR3: TGTGCCAGCAGTTACTCTGGGTACGGTTCCTACGAGCAGTACTTC.

CDR3 sequence: CASSHDGTRGPRSYEQYF. The CDR3 DNA is TGTGCCAGCAGCCACGACGGGACTAGGGGGCCTCGTTCATACGAGCAGTACTTC. The chain recombines TRBV5-4 with TRBJ2-7; tentatively, D is TRBD2 (8 bases). CDR1 is SGHNT and CDR2 is YYREEE in the germline V gene (reference sequence). This CDR3 is 18 amino acids long. Trimming removed 4 bases at V and 4 bases at J, with 27 bases between.

V and J are TRBV30 and TRBJ1-4; D call uncertain. Trimming stripped 0 bases from V and 8 bases from J, with 10 bases between. This CDR3 region has 13 residues. Per the germline V gene, CDR1 is GTSNPN and CDR2 is SVGIG (reference sequence). This chain's CDR3 is CAWSVPALEKLFF. The DNA for the CDR3 is TGTGCCTGGAGTGTTCCGGCTTTGGAAAAACTGTTTTTT. The complete variable domain, with remaining parts taken from reference TRBV30 and TRBJ1-4, reads SQTIHQWPATLVQPVGSPLSLECTVEGTSNPNLYWYRQAAGRGLQLLFYSVGIGQISSEVPQNLSASRPQDRQFILSSKKLLLSDSGFYLCAWSVPALEKLFFGSGTQLSVL.

CDR3 in amino acids: CASSGTLRTDTQYF. CDR3 DNA sequence: TGTGCCAGCAGTGGGACATTGAGGACAGATACGCAGTATTTT. This chain connects TRBV9 to TRBJ2-3, with D possibly being TRBD1 (6 bases). CDR3 size: 14 residues. The germline V gene encodes CDR1 SGDLS and CDR2 YYNGEE. Trimming shortened V by 5 bases and J by 3 bases, and 13 bases separated the two germline ends.

The chain joins TRBV19 to TRBJ2-3; D possibly corresponds to TRBD2 (6 bases). There are 14 residues in the CDR3. Between the trimmed V and J ends, which lost 3 bases and 6 bases, there was a span of 13 bases. Germline CDR1 is LNHDA and CDR2 is SQIVND (reference sequence). The CDR3 protein is CASSMGTFVDTQYF. The CDR3 DNA sequence: TGTGCCAGTAGTATGGGGACTTTTGTTGATACGCAGTATTTT.

This clone is a singleton in its sample. The V call is TRBV10-3, the J call TRBJ2-7; D is unclear. With 11 bases removed from V and 0 bases from J, the gap between germline ends came to 14 bases. The CDR3 runs 13 residues. Germline CDR1 and CDR2: ENHRY and SYGVKD. The CDR3 loop is CAVQDGSSYEQYF. The CDR3 DNA sequence: TGTGCCGTGCAAGACGGAAGCTCCTACGAGCAGTACTTC.

The chain joins TRBV19 to TRBJ2-1, with 12 bases that match TRBD2. Germline CDR1 is LNHDA and CDR2 is SQIVND (reference sequence). CDR3 length: 15 residues. The V and J ends lost 9 bases and 3 bases, in that order; junction bases with no gene match: 6. Written as DNA, the CDR3 is TGTGCCAGCAAAACTAGCGGGAGGAACTACAATGAGCAGTTCTTC. This encodes CASKTSGRNYNEQFF.

The V and J genes are TRBV4-2 and TRBJ2-3; D gene ambiguous. The CDR3 has 13 residues. V was shortened by 1 base and J by 7 bases, with 9 bases between the two germline ends. From germline, CDR1 is LGHNA and CDR2 YNFKEQ. The CDR3 coding sequence is TGTGCCAGCAGCCAAGGTAAAGAGAATACGCAGTATTTT. It encodes CASSQGKENTQYF.